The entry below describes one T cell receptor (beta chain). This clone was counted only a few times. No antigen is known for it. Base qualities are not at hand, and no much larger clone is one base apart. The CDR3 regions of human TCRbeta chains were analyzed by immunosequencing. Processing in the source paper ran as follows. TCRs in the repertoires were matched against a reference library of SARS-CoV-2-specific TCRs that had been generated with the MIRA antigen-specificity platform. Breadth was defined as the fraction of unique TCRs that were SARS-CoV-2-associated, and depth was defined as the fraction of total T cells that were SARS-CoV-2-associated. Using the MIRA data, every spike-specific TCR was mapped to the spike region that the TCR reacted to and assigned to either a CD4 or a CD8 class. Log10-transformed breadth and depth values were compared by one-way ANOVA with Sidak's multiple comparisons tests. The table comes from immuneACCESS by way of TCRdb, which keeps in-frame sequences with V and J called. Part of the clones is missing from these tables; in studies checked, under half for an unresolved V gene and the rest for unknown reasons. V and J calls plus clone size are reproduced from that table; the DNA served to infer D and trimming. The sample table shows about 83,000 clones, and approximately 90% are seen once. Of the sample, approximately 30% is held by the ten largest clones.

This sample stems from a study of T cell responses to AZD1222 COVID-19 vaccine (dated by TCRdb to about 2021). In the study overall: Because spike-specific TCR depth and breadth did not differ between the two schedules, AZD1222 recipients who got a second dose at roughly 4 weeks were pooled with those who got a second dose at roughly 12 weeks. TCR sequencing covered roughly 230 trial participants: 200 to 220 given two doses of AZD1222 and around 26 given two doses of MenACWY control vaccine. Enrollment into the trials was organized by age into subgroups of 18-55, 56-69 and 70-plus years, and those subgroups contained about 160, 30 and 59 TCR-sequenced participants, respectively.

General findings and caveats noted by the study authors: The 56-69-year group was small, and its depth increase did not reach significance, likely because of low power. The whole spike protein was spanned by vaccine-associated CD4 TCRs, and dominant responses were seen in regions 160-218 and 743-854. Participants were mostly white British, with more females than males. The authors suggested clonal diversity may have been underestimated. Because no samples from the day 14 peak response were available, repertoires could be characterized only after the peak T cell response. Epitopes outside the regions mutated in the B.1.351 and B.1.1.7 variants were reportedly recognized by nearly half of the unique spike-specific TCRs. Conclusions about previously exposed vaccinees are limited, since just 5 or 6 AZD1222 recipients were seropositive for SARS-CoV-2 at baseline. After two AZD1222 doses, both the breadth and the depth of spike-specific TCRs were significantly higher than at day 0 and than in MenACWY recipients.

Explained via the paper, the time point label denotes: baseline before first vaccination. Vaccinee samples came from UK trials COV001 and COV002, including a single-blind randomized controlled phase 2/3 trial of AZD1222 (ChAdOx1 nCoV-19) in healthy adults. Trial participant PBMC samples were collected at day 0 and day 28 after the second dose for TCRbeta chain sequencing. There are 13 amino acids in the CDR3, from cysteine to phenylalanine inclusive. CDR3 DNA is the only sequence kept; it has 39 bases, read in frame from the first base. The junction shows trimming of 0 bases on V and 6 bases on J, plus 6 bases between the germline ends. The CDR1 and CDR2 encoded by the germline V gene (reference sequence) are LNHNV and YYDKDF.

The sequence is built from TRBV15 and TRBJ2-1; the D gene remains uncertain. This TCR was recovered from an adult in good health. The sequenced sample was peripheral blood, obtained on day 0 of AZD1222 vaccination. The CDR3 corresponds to CATSRDQGNEQFF. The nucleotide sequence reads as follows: TGTGCCACCAGCAGAGATCAAGGCAATGAGCAGTTCTTC. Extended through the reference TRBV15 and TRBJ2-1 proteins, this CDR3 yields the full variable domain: DAMVIQNPRYQVTQFGKPVTLSCSQTLNHNVMYWYQQKSSQAPKLLFHYYDKDFNNEADTPDNFQSRRPNTSFCFLDIRSPGLGDTAMYLCATSRDQGNEQFFGPGTRLTVL.